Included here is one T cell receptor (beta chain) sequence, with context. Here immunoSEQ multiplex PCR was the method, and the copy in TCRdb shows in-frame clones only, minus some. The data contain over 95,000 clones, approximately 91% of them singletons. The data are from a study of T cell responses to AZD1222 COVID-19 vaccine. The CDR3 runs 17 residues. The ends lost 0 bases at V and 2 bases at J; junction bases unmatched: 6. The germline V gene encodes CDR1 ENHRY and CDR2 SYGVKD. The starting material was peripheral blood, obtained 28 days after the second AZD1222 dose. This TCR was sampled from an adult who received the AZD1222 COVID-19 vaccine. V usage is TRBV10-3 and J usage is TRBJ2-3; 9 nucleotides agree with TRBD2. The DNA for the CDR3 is TGTGCCATCAGTGAGTCGACAGCGGGAGGCTCCACAGATACGCAGTATTTT. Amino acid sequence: CAISESTAGGSTDTQYF.